These T cell receptor beta chains were read from a single sample in a study of blood T cell repertoires in COVID-19. TCRdb's copy holds only in-frame clones and misses some; the assay was immunoSEQ multiplex PCR. The data contain about 150,000 clones, approximately 86% of them singletons. The sequenced sample was peripheral blood. These receptor sequences come from a man aged 55 to 70 with COVID-19, enrolled during active disease. The CDR3 runs from the conserved cysteine through the conserved F or W. The order of the fields is clone size, D gene, V gene, J gene, CDR3 protein, CDR3 DNA. D genes are given only for firm matches. The listing skips clone size in some rows; elsewhere it reads once, few, many or a size class.

clone_size: .
d_call: .
v_call: TRBV5-1
j_call: TRBJ2-1
cdr3_aa: CASSLGDLPYNEQFF
cdr3_nt: TGCGCCAGCAGCTTGGGGGACTTGCCCTACAATGAGCAGTTCTTC

clone_size: .
d_call: TRBD2
v_call: TRBV7-9
j_call: TRBJ2-2
cdr3_aa: CASSLNHGRGTGELFF
cdr3_nt: TGTGCCAGCAGCTTAAATCACGGGAGGGGAACCGGGGAGCTGTTTTTT

clone_size: .
d_call: .
v_call: TRBV18
j_call: TRBJ1-1
cdr3_aa: CASSSGVDTEAFF
cdr3_nt: TGTGCCAGCTCGTCAGGGGTAGACACTGAAGCTTTCTTT

clone_size: .
d_call: .
v_call: TRBV7-9
j_call: TRBJ2-7
cdr3_aa: CASSLVGSGYEQYF
cdr3_nt: TGTGCCAGCAGCTTAGTCGGGTCGGGCTACGAGCAGTACTTC

clone_size: .
d_call: .
v_call: TRBV3-1/TRBV3-2
j_call: TRBJ2-3
cdr3_aa: CASSQGPSGGTDTQYF
cdr3_nt: TGTGCCAGCAGCCAAGGTCCCAGCGGCGGCACAGATACGCAGTATTTT

clone_size: .
d_call: .
v_call: TRBV9
j_call: TRBJ2-1
cdr3_aa: CASSVGSAAYNEQFF
cdr3_nt: TGTGCCAGCAGCGTAGGTTCCGCGGCCTACAATGAGCAGTTCTTC

clone_size: .
d_call: TRBD1
v_call: TRBV6-5
j_call: TRBJ1-1
cdr3_aa: CASSYLGRGTEAFF
cdr3_nt: TGTGCCAGCAGTTACTTGGGCAGGGGGACTGAAGCTTTCTTT

clone_size: .
d_call: .
v_call: TRBV7-2
j_call: TRBJ2-7
cdr3_aa: CASSLVYEQYF
cdr3_nt: TGTGCCAGCAGCCTTGTTTACGAGCAGTACTTC

clone_size: .
d_call: TRBD2
v_call: TRBV28
j_call: TRBJ2-2
cdr3_aa: CASSSASGGYIGELFF
cdr3_nt: TGTGCCAGCAGTTCTGCTAGCGGGGGATATATCGGGGAGCTGTTTTTT

clone_size: few
d_call: .
v_call: TRBV19
j_call: TRBJ1-2
cdr3_aa: CASSIPIRGVSESNYGYTF
cdr3_nt: TGTGCCAGTAGTATCCCTATCCGCGGGGTGAGCGAAAGTAACTATGGCTACACCTTC

clone_size: .
d_call: .
v_call: TRBV18
j_call: TRBJ1-2
cdr3_aa: CASSPDHSSGYTF
cdr3_nt: TGTGCCAGCTCACCTGACCACAGCTCTGGCTACACCTTC

clone_size: .
d_call: .
v_call: TRBV6-2/TRBV6-3
j_call: TRBJ1-5
cdr3_aa: CASSFTEDQPQHF
cdr3_nt: TGTGCCAGCAGTTTCACGGAGGATCAGCCCCAGCATTTT

clone_size: .
d_call: TRBD2
v_call: TRBV10-3
j_call: TRBJ2-2
cdr3_aa: CAISTGTSGYTGELFF
cdr3_nt: TGTGCCATCAGTACAGGGACTAGCGGCTACACCGGGGAGCTGTTTTTT

clone_size: .
d_call: TRBD1
v_call: TRBV19
j_call: TRBJ1-5
cdr3_aa: CATGQANQPQHF
cdr3_nt: TGTGCCACCGGACAGGCAAATCAGCCCCAGCATTTT

clone_size: .
d_call: .
v_call: TRBV7-2
j_call: TRBJ1-4
cdr3_aa: CASSLAQGVREKLFF
cdr3_nt: TGTGCCAGCAGCTTAGCTCAGGGCGTACGCGAAAAACTGTTTTTT

clone_size: .
d_call: TRBD1
v_call: TRBV19
j_call: TRBJ1-5
cdr3_aa: CASSTQTGGLYGQPQHF
cdr3_nt: TGTGCCAGTAGTACCCAAACAGGGGGCTTATATGGTCAGCCCCAGCATTTT

clone_size: .
d_call: .
v_call: TRBV12-5
j_call: TRBJ2-3
cdr3_aa: CASGLVLGSTDTQYF
cdr3_nt: TGTGCTAGTGGTTTGGTACTCGGGAGCACAGATACGCAGTATTTT

clone_size: .
d_call: TRBD1
v_call: TRBV14
j_call: TRBJ1-1
cdr3_aa: CASSQVGSQGVTEAFF
cdr3_nt: TGTGCCAGCAGCCAGGTGGGTTCGCAGGGGGTCACTGAAGCTTTCTTT

clone_size: .
d_call: .
v_call: TRBV7-8
j_call: TRBJ1-1
cdr3_aa: CASSVSSGNTEAFF
cdr3_nt: TGTGCCAGCAGCGTATCCTCAGGGAACACTGAAGCTTTCTTT

clone_size: .
d_call: TRBD1
v_call: TRBV7-9
j_call: TRBJ1-4
cdr3_aa: CASSLGTGLEKLFF
cdr3_nt: TGTGCCAGCAGCCTCGGGACAGGGTTGGAGAAACTGTTTTTT

clone_size: .
d_call: .
v_call: TRBV30
j_call: TRBJ2-7
cdr3_aa: CAWRTMEGAGPYEQYF
cdr3_nt: TGTGCCTGGAGAACTATGGAGGGGGCCGGTCCCTACGAGCAGTACTTC

clone_size: .
d_call: TRBD1
v_call: TRBV10-2
j_call: TRBJ1-5
cdr3_aa: CASSGQGRDSGQPQHF
cdr3_nt: TGCGCCAGCAGCGGACAGGGGCGGGATTCAGGGCAGCCCCAGCATTTT

clone_size: .
d_call: .
v_call: TRBV24-1
j_call: TRBJ1-2
cdr3_aa: CATSDFAATPSGYTF
cdr3_nt: TGTGCCACCAGTGATTTTGCCGCGACACCTTCTGGCTACACCTTC

clone_size: .
d_call: TRBD1
v_call: TRBV6-1
j_call: TRBJ1-4
cdr3_aa: CASSEAYRGSTTTNEKLFF
cdr3_nt: TGTGCCAGCAGTGAAGCCTACAGGGGATCTACCACAACTAATGAAAAACTGTTTTTT

clone_size: once
d_call: TRBD1
v_call: TRBV7-8
j_call: TRBJ1-2
cdr3_aa: CASSFGTGNGYTF
cdr3_nt: TGTGCCAGCAGCTTTGGGACAGGGAACGGCTACACCTTC

clone_size: .
d_call: TRBD2
v_call: TRBV3-1/TRBV3-2
j_call: TRBJ2-7
cdr3_aa: CASSQGTSGRVENSYEQYF
cdr3_nt: TGTGCCAGCAGCCAGGGGACTAGCGGGAGGGTAGAAAACTCCTACGAGCAGTACTTC

clone_size: .
d_call: .
v_call: TRBV18
j_call: TRBJ2-2
cdr3_aa: CASSPRHNTGELFF
cdr3_nt: TGTGCCAGCTCACCAAGACACAACACCGGGGAGCTGTTTTTT

clone_size: .
d_call: .
v_call: TRBV5-5
j_call: TRBJ1-1
cdr3_aa: CASSLLGSRNTEAFF
cdr3_nt: TGTGCCAGCAGCTTGTTGGGCAGCAGGAACACTGAAGCTTTCTTT

clone_size: once
d_call: TRBD2
v_call: TRBV19
j_call: TRBJ2-4
cdr3_aa: CASSTAGGVLAKNIQYF
cdr3_nt: TGTGCCAGTAGTACGGCGGGGGGCGTACTAGCCAAAAACATTCAGTACTTC

clone_size: few
d_call: .
v_call: TRBV3-1/TRBV3-2
j_call: TRBJ1-4
cdr3_aa: CASSPDIATNEKLFF
cdr3_nt: TGTGCCAGCAGCCCCGACATCGCAACTAATGAAAAACTGTTTTTT

clone_size: once
d_call: .
v_call: TRBV21-1
j_call: TRBJ1-1
cdr3_aa: CASSSRQETCTEAFF
cdr3_nt: TGTGCCAGCAGCAGTAGACAGGAGACGTGCACTGAAGCTTTCTTT

clone_size: .
d_call: .
v_call: TRBV19
j_call: TRBJ2-2
cdr3_aa: CASSIEASRNTGELFF
cdr3_nt: TGTGCCAGTAGTATAGAGGCTAGCCGGAACACCGGGGAGCTGTTTTTT

clone_size: .
d_call: TRBD1
v_call: TRBV28
j_call: TRBJ1-4
cdr3_aa: CASSATGGGGANEKLFF
cdr3_nt: TGTGCCAGCAGTGCGACAGGGGGCGGCGGGGCTAATGAAAAACTGTTTTTT

clone_size: .
d_call: .
v_call: TRBV6-2/TRBV6-3
j_call: TRBJ2-1
cdr3_aa: CASSGPFNEQFF
cdr3_nt: TGTGCCAGCAGTGGGCCCTTCAATGAGCAGTTCTTC

clone_size: .
d_call: TRBD1
v_call: TRBV7-6
j_call: TRBJ1-3
cdr3_aa: CASSKTGESSSSGNTIYF
cdr3_nt: TGTGCCAGCAGTAAGACAGGGGAATCCTCCAGCTCTGGAAACACCATATATTTT

clone_size: .
d_call: .
v_call: TRBV14
j_call: TRBJ1-6
cdr3_aa: CASSQPGEVFSPLHF
cdr3_nt: TGTGCCAGCAGCCAACCGGGAGAGGTTTTTTCACCCCTCCACTTT

clone_size: .
d_call: .
v_call: TRBV28
j_call: TRBJ1-4
cdr3_aa: CASNRAGVGEKLFF
cdr3_nt: TGTGCCAGCAACCGTGCGGGCGTGGGTGAAAAACTGTTTTTT

clone_size: .
d_call: .
v_call: TRBV18
j_call: TRBJ2-2
cdr3_aa: CASSPRRANTGELFF
cdr3_nt: TGTGCCAGCTCACCAAGACGGGCGAACACCGGGGAGCTGTTTTTT